Included here is one T cell receptor (beta chain) sequence, with context. Its antigen specificity is not known. No much larger clone exists at a distance of one base, and base qualities are not known. This specimen belongs to a study of blood T cell repertoires in COVID-19 (dated by TCRdb to 2018 to 2021). About the full investigation: Collaborator samples came from the United States, Italy and Spain and covered acute and convalescent phases of COVID-19. The samples were drawn from the first 160 participants of the ongoing ImmuneRACE study and from 1,200 or so subjects provided by 6 global collaborators. A freely available public database, intended as a resource for researchers studying the immune response to SARS-CoV-2, is where the repertoires were released. The material from the prospective study consisted of cDNA or gDNA derived from T cells, B-cell-depleted T cells, or PBMCs. Sample metadata almost always included a de-identified subject ID, COVID-19 status, age in years and sex. HLA class I and class II types, where available, came from metadata supplied by the sample provider rather than from assay-based typing. The dataset comprised deeply sampled blood TCRbeta repertoires from subjects exposed to, actively infected with, or recovered from COVID-19.

Points the paper makes about the study in general: The amount of clinical and demographic metadata varied by source and participant and was provided uncurated.

The CDR3 starts with the cysteine, ends with the phenylalanine, and has 13 residues. Of all the DNA, just the CDR3 is kept, 39 bases in frame from base 1. As encoded in the germline V gene, CDR1 is KGHSH while CDR2 is LQKENI. Trimming accounts for 6 bases at V and 8 bases at J, while the number of junction bases matched to no gene is 6. In the prospective study, participants were roughly 18 to 89 years old, resided in approximately 25 geographic areas of the United States, and were enrolled through a virtual design. In the prospective study, participants were assigned to cohorts based on the clinical history participants reported in a screening survey and a study questionnaire. Exposed participants had been in contact with someone with a PCR-confirmed or clinician-diagnosed COVID-19 case within 2 weeks of study entry. In the prospective study, whole blood, serum and a nasopharyngeal or oropharyngeal swab were collected from each participant by mobile phlebotomists. Additional blood draws and questionnaires over an approximately two-month period could optionally be provided by prospective study participants. Before DNA extraction, prospective study blood samples were shipped either frozen or at room temperature.

TCRbeta CDR3 regions were amplified from genomic DNA using the immunoSEQ Assay, a bias-controlled multiplex PCR. Under the source paper's analysis protocol: Within the assay, amplification of reference gene primers was used to estimate how many nucleated cells each sample contained. To quantify the absolute abundance of each unique TCRbeta CDR3 rearrangement, sequence reads were collapsed and filtered. For each sample, productive Simpson clonality was calculated by taking the square root of Simpson's diversity index across productive rearrangements. TCRdb's version of the immuneACCESS table is confined to in-frame rearrangements and falls short of the full clone set. An unresolved V gene accounts for under half of the shortfall where checked; the remainder is of unknown origin. The V and J calls and clone size were taken over from that table, and D and trimming were inferred from the DNA. The sample table lists a few hundred thousand clones, just over 90% of them with a count of one. Together, the top ten hold just over 0.85% of the sample.

Sequencing was carried out using PBMCs or T cells enriched from blood (not recorded which). The chain employs TRBV18 and TRBJ1-4, with 7 bases matching TRBD1. The sequence derives from a woman between 40 and 55 years old who had been exposed to COVID-19. The CDR3 loop reads CASSLGQREKLFF. The nucleotide sequence reads TGTGCCAGCTCTCTGGGACAGCGGGAAAAACTGTTTTTT.